This entry describes one T cell receptor beta chain. Unmatched junction bases numbered 5, after V lost 4 bases and J lost 4 bases. This CDR3 region has 15 residues. Germline CDR1 reads SGHTA; CDR2 reads FQGNSA. This sample stems from a study of T-cell memory formation after mild COVID-19. TCRdb ran MiXCR on the 5' RACE reads and lists one entry per CDR3 protein. The sample lists more than 250,000 distinct CDR3 sequences, around 15% occurring once. The sample taken for sequencing was PBMCs or a T cell subset sorted from them (not recorded which). The chain uses TRBV7-2 and TRBJ2-3, with 10 positions matching TRBD2. This sequence originates from a man younger than 35 who had mild COVID-19 (a few samples of this study predate the infection). Cell type and time point are not known. DNA for the CDR3: TGTGCCAGCAGCTCGCTAGCGGGGGTCCCAGATACGCAGTATTTT. Its protein is CASSSLAGVPDTQYF.